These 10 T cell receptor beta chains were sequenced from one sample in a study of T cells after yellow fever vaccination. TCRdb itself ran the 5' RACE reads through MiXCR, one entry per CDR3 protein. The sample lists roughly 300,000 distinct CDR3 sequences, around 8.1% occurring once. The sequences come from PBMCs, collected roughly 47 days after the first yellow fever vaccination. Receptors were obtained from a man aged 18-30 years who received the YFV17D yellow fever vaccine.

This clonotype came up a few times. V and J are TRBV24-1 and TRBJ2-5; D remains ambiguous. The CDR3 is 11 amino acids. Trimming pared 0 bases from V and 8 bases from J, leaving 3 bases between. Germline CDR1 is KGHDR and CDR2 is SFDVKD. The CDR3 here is CATSDLDTQYF. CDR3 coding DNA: TGTGCCACCAGTGATTTGGACACCCAGTACTTC.

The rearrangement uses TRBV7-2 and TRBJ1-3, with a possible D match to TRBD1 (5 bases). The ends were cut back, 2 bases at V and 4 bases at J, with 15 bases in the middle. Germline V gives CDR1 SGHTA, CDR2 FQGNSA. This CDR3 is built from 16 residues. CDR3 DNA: TGTGCCAGCAGCTTAATTCAGACAGTTAGGGGAAACACCATATATTTT. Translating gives CASSLIQTVRGNTIYF.

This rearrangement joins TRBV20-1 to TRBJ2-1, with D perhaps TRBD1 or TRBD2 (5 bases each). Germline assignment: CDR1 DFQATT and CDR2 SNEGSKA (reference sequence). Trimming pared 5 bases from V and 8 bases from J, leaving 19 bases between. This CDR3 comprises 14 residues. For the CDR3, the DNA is TGCAGTGCTGTCGGGGACGGTCCTAGGGATGAGCAGTTCTTC. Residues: CSAVGDGPRDEQFF.

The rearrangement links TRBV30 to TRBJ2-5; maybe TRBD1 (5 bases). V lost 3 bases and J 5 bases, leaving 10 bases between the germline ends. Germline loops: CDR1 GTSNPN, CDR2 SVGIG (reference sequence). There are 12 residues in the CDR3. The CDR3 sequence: CAWRSGLETQYF. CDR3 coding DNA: TGTGCCTGGAGATCAGGGTTGGAGACCCAGTACTTC.

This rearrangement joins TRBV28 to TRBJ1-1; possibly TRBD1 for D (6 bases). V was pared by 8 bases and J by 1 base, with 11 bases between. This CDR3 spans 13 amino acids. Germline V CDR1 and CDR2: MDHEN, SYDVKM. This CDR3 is CASGGHQNTEAFF. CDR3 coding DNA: TGTGCCAGCGGGGGACACCAGAACACTGAAGCTTTCTTT.

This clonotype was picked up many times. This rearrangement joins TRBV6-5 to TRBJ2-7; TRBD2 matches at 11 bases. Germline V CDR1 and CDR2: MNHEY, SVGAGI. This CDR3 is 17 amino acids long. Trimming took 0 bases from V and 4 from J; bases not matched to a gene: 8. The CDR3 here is CASSYSAASGGTYEQYF. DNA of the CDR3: TGTGCCAGCAGTTACTCAGCCGCTAGCGGGGGGACGTACGAGCAGTACTTC.

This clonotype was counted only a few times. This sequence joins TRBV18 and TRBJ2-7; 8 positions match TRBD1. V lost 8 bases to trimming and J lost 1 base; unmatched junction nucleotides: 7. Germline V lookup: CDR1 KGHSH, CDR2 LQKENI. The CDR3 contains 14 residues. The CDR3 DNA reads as TGTGCCAGCACAGAAGACAGGGGATCCTACGAGCAGTACTTC. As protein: CASTEDRGSYEQYF.

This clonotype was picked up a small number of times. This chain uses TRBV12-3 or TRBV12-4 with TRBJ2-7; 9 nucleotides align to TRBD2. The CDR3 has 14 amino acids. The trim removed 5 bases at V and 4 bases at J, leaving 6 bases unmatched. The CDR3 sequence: CASSPSGTRYEQYF. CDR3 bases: TGTGCCAGCAGTCCTAGCGGGACTCGATACGAGCAGTACTTC.

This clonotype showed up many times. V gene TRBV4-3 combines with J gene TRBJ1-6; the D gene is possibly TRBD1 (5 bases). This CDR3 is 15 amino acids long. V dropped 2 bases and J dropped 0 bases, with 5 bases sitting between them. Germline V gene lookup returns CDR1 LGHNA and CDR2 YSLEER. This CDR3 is CASSQQGSYNSPLHF. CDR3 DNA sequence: TGCGCCAGCAGCCAACAGGGCTCCTATAATTCACCCCTCCACTTT.

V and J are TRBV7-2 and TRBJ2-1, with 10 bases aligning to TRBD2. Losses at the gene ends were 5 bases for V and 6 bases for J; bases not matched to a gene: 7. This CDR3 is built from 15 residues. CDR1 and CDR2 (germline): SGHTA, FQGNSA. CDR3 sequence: CASSTSGGAPNEQFF. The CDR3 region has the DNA TGTGCCAGCAGCACCAGCGGGGGGGCCCCCAATGAGCAGTTCTTC.